The 23 T cell receptor beta chains below all came from one sample that was sequenced in a study of T cells after somatic rescue of genetic block. Using immunoSEQ multiplex PCR, the repertoire was profiled, and TCRdb retains in-frame clones only, with some absent. The data hold 70,000 or so clones, with under 95% observed a single time. The sequenced sample consisted of peripheral blood mononuclear cells (PBMCs). The receptors were sampled from a man aged 35-49 years.

This sequence joins TRBV4-1 and TRBJ2-2; D unclear. Per germline, CDR1 MGHRA and CDR2 YSYEKL. Trimming took off 0 bases at V and 8 bases at J, with 13 bases between the two ends. The CDR3 totals 15 residues. CDR3 sequence (DNA): TGCGCCAGCAGCCAAGATAGAACCCTGGGTGGGGAGCTGTTTTTT. Protein: CASSQDRTLGGELFF.

This clone was seen once. The chain joins TRBV7-9 to TRBJ2-1; either TRBD1 or TRBD2 may fit D (7 bases each). CDR1 and CDR2 (germline): SEHNR, FQNEAQ (reference sequence). Trimming pared 5 bases from V and 0 bases from J, leaving 23 bases between. This CDR3 is 19 amino acids long. The CDR3 loop reads CASSPGRGGTTSSYNEQFF. In DNA form, the CDR3 reads TGTGCCAGCAGCCCGGGCAGGGGGGGGACTACCAGCTCCTACAATGAGCAGTTCTTC.

The chain couples TRBV5-1 to TRBJ2-7; D not certain. This CDR3 comprises 15 residues. Germline CDR1 and CDR2: SGHRS and YFSETQ. Trimming removed 0 bases from V and 7 bases from J, with 17 bases in between. CDR3 residues: CASSLGITGSGEQYF. DNA of the CDR3: TGCGCCAGCAGCTTGGGTATCACCGGATCTGGAGAGCAGTACTTC.

The rearrangement joins TRBV9 to TRBJ2-1, with D perhaps TRBD2 (5 bases). The ends were cut back, 0 bases at V and 10 bases at J, with 8 bases in the middle. CDR3 length: 12 amino acids. In germline, CDR1 is SGDLS, CDR2 YYNGEE. The CDR3 region has the DNA TGTGCCAGCAGCGTAGTTCCGGGGGAGCAGTTCTTC. This sequence encodes CASSVVPGEQFF.

The chain carries TRBV6-6 and TRBJ2-1, with a weak D call TRBD1 (5 bases). Germline V gene lookup returns CDR1 MNHNY and CDR2 SVGAGI (reference sequence). The CDR3 spans 15 residues. V was clipped by 2 bases and J by 9 bases, with 17 bases between them. In DNA, the CDR3 is TGTGCCAGCAGTTACCAGGGAACACAGAACCCTGAGCAGTTCTTC. Translation: CASSYQGTQNPEQFF.

The chain is built from TRBV18 and TRBJ2-1; D could derive from TRBD1 or TRBD2 (5 bases each). The CDR3 spans 15 residues. V gave up 3 bases and J gave up 9 bases, with 18 bases separating them. CDR1 and CDR2 from the germline V gene are KGHSH and LQKENI. This CDR3 is CASSPNLRGRGEQFF. CDR3 in DNA: TGTGCCAGCTCACCCAACTTGAGGGGCCGAGGTGAGCAGTTCTTC.

The count of this clone is one. The chain employs TRBV9 and TRBJ1-5, with 8 nucleotides matching TRBD1. The CDR3 spans 18 residues. With V trimmed by 4 bases and J by 0 bases, 12 bases remained unmatched. CDR1 and CDR2 (germline): SGDLS, YYNGEE. The CDR3 DNA reads as TGTGCCAGCAGCTTAAAACCGGACAGGGTGCGTAGCAATCAGCCCCAGCATTTT. This gives the protein CASSLKPDRVRSNQPQHF.

This chain connects TRBV5-1 to TRBJ2-7; 7 bases line up with TRBD2. This CDR3 has 11 residues. Trimming removed 4 bases from V and 6 bases from J; junction bases left unmatched: 1. The germline CDR1 and CDR2 sequences are SGHRS and YFSETQ. This chain's CDR3 is CASSVAGEQYF. CDR3 nucleotide sequence: TGCGCCAGCAGCGTAGCGGGCGAGCAGTACTTC.

The chain is built from TRBV7-9 and TRBJ1-4, with unresolved D. This CDR3 is 12 amino acids long. CDR1 is SEHNR, CDR2 FQNEAQ, per germline (reference sequence). Deletions cut 7 bases from V and 8 bases from J, with 11 bases between. In nucleotides, the CDR3 is TGTGCCAGCACACGGAGTAAGGAAAAACTGTTTTTT. Its translation: CASTRSKEKLFF.

CDR3 loop: CASSLQMPNQPQHF. The CDR3 DNA reads TGTGCCAGCAGCCTACAGATGCCTAATCAGCCCCAGCATTTT. The chain uses TRBV7-2 and TRBJ1-5; unclear D gene. Trimming took 5 bases from V and 4 from J, leaving 12 bases between them. CDR3 size: 14 residues. Germline CDR1 and CDR2: SGHTA and FQGNSA.

The V call is TRBV15, the J call TRBJ2-6, with 7 bases lining up with TRBD2. The length of the CDR3 is 16 residues. Germline lookup yields CDR1 LNHNV and CDR2 YYDKDF (reference sequence). V lost 1 base to trimming and J lost 0 bases; unmatched junction nucleotides: 0. CDR3 nucleotide sequence: TGTGCCACCAGCAGAGCTAGCGGCTCTGGGGCCAACGTCCTGACTTTC. It specifies CATSRASGSGANVLTF.

This rearrangement joins TRBV11-2 to TRBJ2-7; 12 nucleotides agree with TRBD2. The germline CDR1 and CDR2 sequences are SGHAT and FQNNGV. The V gene end was trimmed by 5 bases and the J gene end by 2 bases; junction bases not matched to a gene: 4. This CDR3 comprises 15 residues. CDR3: CASSQTSGRTYEQYF. As DNA, the CDR3 is TGTGCCAGCAGCCAGACTAGCGGGAGAACCTACGAGCAGTACTTC.

V usage is TRBV15 and J usage is TRBJ1-2; D unclear. Trimming shortened V by 3 bases and J by 1 base, and 12 bases separated the two germline ends. The germline gives CDR1 LNHNV, CDR2 YYDKDF (reference sequence). There are 15 residues in the CDR3. CDR3 protein: CATSSARRDNYGYTF. CDR3 DNA: TGTGCCACCAGCAGTGCCCGAAGAGATAACTATGGCTACACCTTC.

The chain is built from TRBV7-9 and TRBJ1-1; D may be TRBD1 (5 bases). Trimming shortened V by 2 bases and J by 4 bases, and 11 bases separated the two germline ends. This CDR3 region has 14 residues. The germline CDR1 and CDR2 sequences are SEHNR and FQNEAQ (reference sequence). The CDR3 coding sequence is TGTGCCAGCAGCTTACTGGGTGGGGGCACTGAAGCTTTCTTT. Protein product: CASSLLGGGTEAFF. Supplemented by reference TRBV7-9 and TRBJ1-1, the full variable domain reads DTGVSQNPRHKITKRGQNVTFRCDPISEHNRLYWYRQTLGQGPEFLTYFQNEAQLEKSRLLSDRFSAERPKGSFSTLEIQRTEQGDSAMYLCASSLLGGGTEAFFGQGTRLTVV.

The chain recombines TRBV6-1 with TRBJ2-3; D is undetermined. CDR1 is MNHNS, CDR2 SASEGT, per germline. The CDR3 has 16 residues. V gave up 1 base and J gave up 2 bases, with 13 bases separating them. In DNA, the CDR3 is TGTGCCAGCAGTGAAGTACTCACCGAGTACACAGATACGCAGTATTTT. Translation gives CASSEVLTEYTDTQYF.

The chain employs TRBV7-2 and TRBJ2-2; either TRBD1 or TRBD2 may supply D (6 bases each). This CDR3 spans 17 amino acids. The V end lost 3 bases, the J end lost 1 base, and 15 bases lay between the germline ends. Germline V gene data show CDR1 as SGHTA and CDR2 as FQGNSA. The CDR3 sequence: CASSFPLGGGNTGELFF. The CDR3 bases are TGTGCCAGCAGCTTCCCCCTAGGAGGGGGGAACACCGGGGAGCTGTTTTTT.

V gene TRBV9 combines with J gene TRBJ2-1, with 12 bases matching TRBD2. The CDR3 spans 17 residues. V lost 0 bases to trimming and J lost 2 bases; unmatched junction nucleotides: 3. Germline values: CDR1 SGDLS, CDR2 YYNGEE. The CDR3 protein is CASSVDTSGRTYNEQFF. The CDR3 coding sequence is TGTGCCAGCAGCGTAGATACTAGCGGGAGGACCTACAATGAGCAGTTCTTC.

This clone was observed once. The V gene is TRBV6-5, the J gene TRBJ2-3; TRBD2 is a possible D gene (5 bases). Germline CDR1 MNHEY, CDR2 SVGAGI. Trimming shortened V by 0 bases and J by 3 bases, and 13 bases separated the two germline ends. The CDR3 consists of 16 residues. CDR3 bases: TGTGCCAGCAGTTACTCAAACCGGGATAAGACAGATACGCAGTATTTT. It codes for CASSYSNRDKTDTQYF.

V is TRBV28 and J is TRBJ2-3; 9 bases line up with TRBD2. This CDR3 comprises 19 residues. V dropped 5 bases and J dropped 2; count of bases not matched to a gene: 17. Germline loops: CDR1 MDHEN, CDR2 SYDVKM. The CDR3 region is CASSPGQRGEATYTDTQYF. CDR3 sequence (DNA): TGTGCCAGCAGTCCGGGACAGCGGGGGGAAGCGACTTACACAGATACGCAGTATTTT.

The gene calls are TRBV5-6 and TRBJ2-3; D is ambiguous. The CDR3 extends over 15 amino acids. CDR1 SGHDT and CDR2 YYEEEE come from the germline V gene. The V and J ends lost 0 bases and 1 base respectively, with 9 bases between them. This chain's CDR3 is CASSLGGKGTDTQYF. The CDR3 nucleotides read TGTGCCAGCAGCTTGGGAGGAAAGGGCACAGATACGCAGTATTTT. The whole variable domain, filled in from reference TRBV5-6 and TRBJ2-3, reads DAGVTQSPTHLIKTRGQQVTLRCSPKSGHDTVSWYQQALGQGPQFIFQYYEEEERQRGNFPDRFSGHQFPNYSSELNVNALLLGDSALYLCASSLGGKGTDTQYFGPGTRLTVL.

The chain recombines TRBV28 with TRBJ2-2; 15 bases align to TRBD2. The CDR3 is 15 residues long. The V gene end was trimmed by 8 bases and the J gene end by 3 bases; junction bases not matched to a gene: 1. Germline values: CDR1 MDHEN, CDR2 SYDVKM. CDR3 loop: CASGLAGGDTGELFF. In DNA form, the CDR3 reads TGTGCCAGCGGACTAGCGGGAGGGGACACCGGGGAGCTGTTTTTT.

This clone appeared a single time. Here the CDR3 reads CATSRPNPYRGASETQYF. CDR3 DNA: TGTGCCACCAGCAGACCCAACCCTTACCGGGGGGCCTCAGAGACCCAGTACTTC. The rearrangement links TRBV15 to TRBJ2-5; D is possibly TRBD2 (7 bases). This CDR3 contains 18 residues. Germline V gene sequence: CDR1 LNHNV, CDR2 YYDKDF (reference sequence). Trimming left V 2 bases short and J 4 bases short, with 23 bases between. Looking up the rest from reference TRBV15 and TRBJ2-5 gives the full variable domain: DAMVIQNPRYQVTQFGKPVTLSCSQTLNHNVMYWYQQKSSQAPKLLFHYYDKDFNNEADTPDNFQSRRPNTSFCFLDIRSPGLGDTAMYLCATSRPNPYRGASETQYFGPGTRLLVL.

The V gene is TRBV7-2, the J gene TRBJ2-7, with D perhaps TRBD1 (5 bases). The V end was cut by 7 bases, the J end by 6 bases, with 16 bases between. This CDR3 spans 13 amino acids. The germline CDR1 and CDR2 sequences are SGHTA and FQGNSA. DNA for the CDR3: TGTGCCAGCACCAACCTCGTAGGGGTCGAGCAGTACTTC. Translation: CASTNLVGVEQYF.